The T cell receptor (beta chain) under discussion was sequenced for a study of spatial heterogeneity in lung cancer. General study results and limits: Resection blood, more than follow-up blood, showed ubiquitous expanded tumor TCRs.

As for time point: sample taken at primary tumor resection. Material for sequencing was whole RNA from tumor, nontumor lung or frozen PBMC, left unsorted. V shed 5 bases, J shed 7 bases, and the junction held 6 bases outside the gene matches. Germline V lookup: CDR1 SGHTA, CDR2 FQGNSA. CDR3 length equals 16 residues. All TCR cDNA molecules were individually tagged with a unique molecular identifier. Each CDR3 protein gets one entry after TCRdb re-called the 5' RACE reads with MiXCR. The sample has tens of thousands of distinct CDR3 sequences, 8% to 9% seen once. As regards this clonotype: The antigen remains undetermined.

The sample in question was PBMCs, obtained at surgery. The sequence came from a female donor with early-stage non-small cell lung cancer. The chain employs TRBV7-2 and TRBJ2-1; 15 bases fit TRBD2. The DNA of the CDR3 is TGTGCCAGCAGCCTGGGACTAGCGGGGGGACAAAATGAGCAGTTCTTC. Translated: CASSLGLAGGQNEQFF.